Below, one TCR beta chain is given with its context. The antigen is unknown. TCRdb passed the reads through MiXCR, listing each CDR3 protein once. This table holds about 60,000 distinct CDR3 sequences, 20% to 25% found once. The data stem from a study of T cell repertoires in cytomegalovirus infection. V was cut by 6 bases and J by 9 bases, with 15 bases left in between. The CDR3 runs 13 residues. Germline V gives CDR1 SGHVS, CDR2 FQNEAQ. V is TRBV7-8 and J is TRBJ1-5; D gene uncertain. The sequencing used CD8+ T cells from cultured PBMCs, collected from culture after CMV antigen stimulation. The sequence was obtained from a human donor in good health (CMV status not recorded). Some clones in this sample may be carry-over from other donors' samples. Written as DNA, the CDR3 is TGTGCCAGCAGTCCCGGGCCCTTACGGCCCCAGCATTTT. It codes for CASSPGPLRPQHF.